The present T cell receptor beta chain was sequenced within a study of identical twins. TCRdb re-called the 5' RACE reads with MiXCR, one entry per CDR3 protein. The table records hundreds of thousands of distinct CDR3 sequences, around 10% of them present only once. Deletions cut 6 bases from V and 0 bases from J, with 10 bases between. In germline, CDR1 is WNHNN, CDR2 SYGVQD (reference sequence). The CDR3 length is 14 residues. This sequence originates from a young woman in good health. The rearrangement uses TRBV10-1 and TRBJ2-3; D is possibly TRBD1 or TRBD2 (5 bases each). Sequencing used memory (CD45RO+) T cells sorted from blood. DNA for the CDR3: TGCGCCAGCAGGGGACCTTTTAGCACAGATACGCAGTATTTT. This codes for CASRGPFSTDTQYF.